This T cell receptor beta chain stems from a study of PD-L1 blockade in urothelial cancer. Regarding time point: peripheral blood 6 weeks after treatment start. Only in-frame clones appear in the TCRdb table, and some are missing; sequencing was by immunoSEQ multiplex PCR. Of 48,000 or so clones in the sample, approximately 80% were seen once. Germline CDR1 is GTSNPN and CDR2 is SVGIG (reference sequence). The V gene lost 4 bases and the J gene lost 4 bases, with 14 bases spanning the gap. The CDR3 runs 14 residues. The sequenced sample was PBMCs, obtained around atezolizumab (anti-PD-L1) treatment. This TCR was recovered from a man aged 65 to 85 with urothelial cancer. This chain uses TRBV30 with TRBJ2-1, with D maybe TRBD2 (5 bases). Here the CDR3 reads CAWTSGGPYNEQFF. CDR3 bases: TGTGCCTGGACTTCCGGCGGGCCTTACAATGAGCAGTTCTTC.